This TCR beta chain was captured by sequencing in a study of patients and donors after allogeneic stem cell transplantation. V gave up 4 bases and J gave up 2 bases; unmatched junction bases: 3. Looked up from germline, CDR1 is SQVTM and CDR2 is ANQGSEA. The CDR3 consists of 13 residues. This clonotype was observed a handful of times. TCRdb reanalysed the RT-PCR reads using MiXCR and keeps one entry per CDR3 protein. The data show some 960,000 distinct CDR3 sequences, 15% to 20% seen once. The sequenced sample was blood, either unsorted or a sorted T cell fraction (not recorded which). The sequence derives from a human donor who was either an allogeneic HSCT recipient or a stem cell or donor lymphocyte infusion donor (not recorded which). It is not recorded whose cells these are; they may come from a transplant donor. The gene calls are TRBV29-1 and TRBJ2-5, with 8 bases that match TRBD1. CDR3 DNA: TGCAGCGTTGCGAGGACAGGGCAAGAGACCCAGTACTTC. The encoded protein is CSVARTGQETQYF. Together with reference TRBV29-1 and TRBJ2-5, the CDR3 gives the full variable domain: SAVISQKPSRDICQRGTSLTIQCQVDSQVTMMFWYRQQPGQSLTLIATANQGSEATYESGFVIDKFPISRPNLTFSTLTVSNMSPEDSSIYLCSVARTGQETQYFGPGTRLLVL.